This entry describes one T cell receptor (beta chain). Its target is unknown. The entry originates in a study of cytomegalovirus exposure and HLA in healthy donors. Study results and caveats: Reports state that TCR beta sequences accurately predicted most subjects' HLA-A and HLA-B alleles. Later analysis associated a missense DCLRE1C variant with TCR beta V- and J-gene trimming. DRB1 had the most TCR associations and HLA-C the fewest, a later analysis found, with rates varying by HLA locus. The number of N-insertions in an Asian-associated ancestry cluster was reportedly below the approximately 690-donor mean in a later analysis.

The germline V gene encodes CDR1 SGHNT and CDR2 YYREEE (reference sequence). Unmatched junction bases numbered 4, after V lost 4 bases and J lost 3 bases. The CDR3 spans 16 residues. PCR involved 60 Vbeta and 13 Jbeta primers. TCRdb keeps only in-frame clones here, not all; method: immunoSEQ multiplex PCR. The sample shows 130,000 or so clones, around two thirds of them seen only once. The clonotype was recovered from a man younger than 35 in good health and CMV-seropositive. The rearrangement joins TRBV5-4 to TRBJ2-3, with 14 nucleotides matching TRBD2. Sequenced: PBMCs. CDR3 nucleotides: TGTGCCAGCAGCGCGGGACTAGCGGGGGTGACAGATACGCAGTATTTT. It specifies CASSAGLAGVTDTQYF.